The 32 T cell receptor beta chains given below trace back to one sample, sequenced in a study of monozygotic twins with inflammatory bowel disease. From the 5' RACE reads, TCRdb lists one entry per CDR3 protein and no DNA. This sample carries approximately 400,000 distinct CDR3 sequences, with under 3% going to the ten biggest clones. The sequencing input was blood. The receptors originated from a human donor with ulcerative colitis or Crohn's disease, or a healthy co-twin of an affected twin (not recorded which).

This chain connects TRBV29-1 to TRBJ1-4; TCRdb reports TRBD1, a call that lacks DNA to check it against. Germline V lookup: CDR1 SQVTM, CDR2 ANQGSEA. This CDR3 is built from 15 residues. This CDR3 reads CSAAGSGAVGEKLFF.

V gene TRBV18 combines with J gene TRBJ2-4; the D gene TCRdb calls, TRBD1, cannot be checked with no DNA. Germline values: CDR1 KGHSH, CDR2 LQKENI. The CDR3 covers 18 residues. The CDR3: CASSPSLAGGDNWNIQYF.

The chain joins TRBV2 to TRBJ2-2; absent DNA, TCRdb's TRBD1 call cannot be checked. CDR1 and CDR2 from the germline V gene are SNHLY and FYNNEI. The CDR3 sequence is 15 residues long. The CDR3 is CASSEGRGGTGELFF. Based on the CDR3 plus reference TRBV2 and TRBJ2-2, the full variable domain is EPEVTQTPSHQVTQMGQEVILRCVPISNHLYFYWYRQILGQKVEFLVSFYNNEISEKSEIFDDQFSVERPDGSNFTLKIRSTKLEDSAMYFCASSEGRGGTGELFFGEGSRLTVL.

This chain joins TRBV6-5 and TRBJ2-7. The CDR3 has 15 residues. Per germline, CDR1 MNHEY and CDR2 SVGAGI. CDR3 region: CASSYQETSLYEQYF.

The chain links TRBV6-6 to TRBJ2-5. The germline gives CDR1 MNHNY, CDR2 SVGAGI (reference sequence). The CDR3 sequence is 12 residues long. The CDR3 region is CASKLPRETQYF.

The chain combines TRBV30 with TRBJ2-1. Per germline, CDR1 GTSNPN and CDR2 SVGIG (reference sequence). The CDR3 sequence is 11 residues long. The CDR3 loop reads CAWSVSSRQFF.

The V call is TRBV5-6, the J call TRBJ1-6; TCRdb gives TRBD1 as the D gene, but with no DNA this cannot be confirmed. Germline V gene data show CDR1 as SGHDT and CDR2 as YYEEEE. CDR3 length equals 16 residues. CDR3 loop: CASSLLWGAGNSPLHF.

The chain links TRBV20-1 to TRBJ1-2. CDR1 is DFQATT, CDR2 SNEGSKA, per germline (reference sequence). The CDR3 consists of 14 residues. CDR3 loop: CSARVNLLNYGYTF.

The rearrangement links TRBV25-1 to TRBJ1-6. The CDR3 length is 15 residues. Germline V gene lookup returns CDR1 MGHDK and CDR2 SYGVNS. The CDR3 reads CASSDWSLVNSPLHF.

The chain links TRBV27 to TRBJ2-7; TCRdb indicates TRBD1, and absent DNA this call remains unverified. The germline gives CDR1 MNHEY, CDR2 SMNVEV (reference sequence). This CDR3 has 15 amino acids. The CDR3 loop is CASAPEVYRYHEQYF.

The chain links TRBV5-1 to TRBJ2-1; TCRdb reports TRBD1, a call that lacks DNA to check it against. Germline V gene sequence: CDR1 SGHRS, CDR2 YFSETQ. This CDR3 region has 14 residues. The CDR3 spells CASSSPTVYNEQFF.

This chain connects TRBV7-6 to TRBJ2-1; as DNA is missing, the TRBD1 call by TCRdb cannot be tested. CDR1 and CDR2 (germline): SGHVS, FNYEAQ. This CDR3 region has 17 residues. CDR3 protein: CASSLATSGGGGNEQFF.

This chain joins TRBV4-3 and TRBJ2-3. Germline lookup yields CDR1 LGHNA and CDR2 YSLEER. This CDR3 comprises 14 residues. CDR3 loop: CASSQRASTDTQYF.

The CDR3: CASSLILAGKETQYF. The chain uses TRBV7-2 and TRBJ2-5; the TCRdb call, TRBD2, lacks DNA for checking. Germline CDR1 reads SGHTA; CDR2 reads FQGNSA. The CDR3 is made up of 15 amino acids. The full variable domain, completed using reference TRBV7-2 and TRBJ2-5, is GAGVSQSPSNKVTEKGKDVELRCDPISGHTALYWYRQSLGQGLEFLIYFQGNSAPDKSGLPSDRFSAERTGGSVSTLTIQRTQQEDSAVYLCASSLILAGKETQYFGPGTRLLVL.

The V gene is TRBV5-1, the J gene TRBJ1-1. This CDR3 contains 16 residues. Per the germline V gene, CDR1 is SGHRS and CDR2 is YFSETQ. CDR3 residues: CASSLEGGRLGTEAFF.

V usage is TRBV29-1 and J usage is TRBJ2-7; checking the TCRdb D call of TRBD2 is not possible without DNA. The germline CDR1 and CDR2 sequences are SQVTM and ANQGSEA. There are 14 residues in the CDR3. Here the CDR3 reads CSVEDRVGSYEQYF.

The genes are TRBV6-2 or TRBV6-3 and TRBJ2-7; TCRdb's assignment of TRBD2 cannot be checked, as there is no DNA. Germline V lookup: CDR1 MNHEY, CDR2 SVGEGT. The CDR3 sequence is 15 residues long. The chain's CDR3 is CASSSLGREGYEQYF.

This sequence joins TRBV5-8 and TRBJ2-3; TCRdb proposes TRBD2, but this gene call is untestable without DNA. Germline CDR1 is SGHTS and CDR2 is YDEGEE. The CDR3 runs 15 residues. CDR3 sequence reads: CASSLALAGVDTQYF.

The V and J genes are TRBV7-9 and TRBJ2-5. Germline-derived CDR1 and CDR2 are SEHNR and FQNEAQ (reference sequence). The CDR3 is 13 residues long. CDR3: CASSLLRGETQYF.

The J gene is TRBJ2-3, the V gene TRBV24-1. Germline-derived CDR1 and CDR2 are KGHDR and SFDVKD. The CDR3 length is 11 residues. CDR3 amino acids: CATSGADTQYF.

The chain carries TRBV15 and TRBJ2-7; there is no DNA to check the TCRdb D call of TRBD1. The CDR3 has 13 amino acids. From germline, CDR1 is LNHNV and CDR2 YYDKDF (reference sequence). CDR3 amino acids: CATSVTQGYEQYF.

The chain uses TRBV7-9 and TRBJ2-1; TCRdb selects TRBD1, and the lack of DNA leaves this call unchecked. The CDR3 sequence is 16 residues long. The germline V gene encodes CDR1 SEHNR and CDR2 FQNEAQ (reference sequence). The CDR3: CASSSPWGQGYNEQFF.

J is TRBJ1-2 and V is TRBV4-2; absent DNA, TCRdb's TRBD1 call cannot be checked. This CDR3 is built from 15 residues. Germline V gene data show CDR1 as LGHNA and CDR2 as YNFKEQ. CDR3 protein: CASSQDPYWTGGYTF.

This rearrangement joins TRBV10-3 to TRBJ2-1; the D call from TCRdb, TRBD2, cannot be confirmed without DNA. This CDR3 comprises 16 residues. CDR1 and CDR2 (germline): ENHRY, SYGVKD. This CDR3 is CAINPHSGSEVNEQFF.

The chain links TRBV15 to TRBJ1-4; TCRdb calls TRBD1, which cannot be checked without DNA. This CDR3 is 15 amino acids long. Germline V gene data show CDR1 as LNHNV and CDR2 as YYDKDF (reference sequence). The CDR3 reads CATSRDSGRGEKLFF.

CDR3 loop: CASSRGLAGGTDTQYF. The chain uses TRBV5-1 and TRBJ2-3; TCRdb names TRBD2, which stays unverified in the absence of DNA. The length of the CDR3 is 16 residues. The germline CDR1 and CDR2 sequences are SGHRS and YFSETQ.

V gene TRBV4-1 combines with J gene TRBJ1-1; TCRdb proposes TRBD1, but this gene call is untestable without DNA. The CDR3 spans 15 residues. Germline CDR1 and CDR2: MGHRA and YSYEKL. CDR3 residues: CASSQPGQGNTEAFF.

J is TRBJ2-1 and V is TRBV7-2; TCRdb's D gene call, TRBD2, goes unchecked for lack of DNA. Germline V gene lookup returns CDR1 SGHTA and CDR2 FQGNSA. The CDR3 has 17 amino acids. CDR3 loop: CASSPFPQGGGYNEQFF.

The chain uses TRBV4-1 and TRBJ1-4. CDR3 length: 14 residues. CDR1 and CDR2 from the germline V gene are MGHRA and YSYEKL. The CDR3 spells CASSPLGRNEKLFF.

The chain is built from TRBV11-2 and TRBJ2-5; the TCRdb D gene call, TRBD2, has no DNA to confirm it. Germline lookup yields CDR1 SGHAT and CDR2 FQNNGV. The CDR3 extends over 15 amino acids. CDR3 loop: CASSPRGDSSQAQYF. The whole variable domain, remainder taken from reference TRBV11-2 and TRBJ2-5, is EAGVAQSPRYKIIEKRQSVAFWCNPISGHATLYWYQQILGQGPKLLIQFQNNGVVDDSQLPKDRFSAERLKGVDSTLKIQPAKLEDSAVYLCASSPRGDSSQAQYFGPGTRLLVL.

The chain carries TRBV30 and TRBJ2-3; the D call of TRBD2 rests on TCRdb alone, since no DNA is present to check it. This CDR3 is built from 16 residues. Germline CDR1 and CDR2: GTSNPN and SVGIG (reference sequence). CDR3 in amino acids: CAWSAVAGGRTDTQYF.

The J gene is TRBJ2-2, the V gene TRBV27; TCRdb returns TRBD1, unconfirmable since there is no DNA. The CDR3 totals 15 residues. Germline-derived CDR1 and CDR2 are MNHEY and SMNVEV (reference sequence). This CDR3 is CASSLGTGGVGELFF.